These 24 T cell receptor beta chains originate from one sample sequenced in a study of OX40 agonist ivuxolimab in advanced cancers. Libraries were constructed by the immunoSEQ multiplex PCR assay. TCRdb mirrors the immuneACCESS table, restricted to in-frame sequences. Some clones are absent from its copies; in checked studies, under half trace to an unresolved V gene, and the reason for the others is unknown. Here the sample has some 50,000 clones; under 90% occur a single time. The ten most abundant clones make up under 5.5% of the sample. Sequenced material: CD4+ or CD8+ T cells sorted from blood, taken in a trial of the OX40 agonist ivuxolimab. Receptor source: an adult with an advanced solid tumor such as melanoma, head and neck, liver or kidney cancer.

V and J are TRBV6-4 and TRBJ1-1; D is perhaps TRBD1 (6 bases). Trimming stripped 6 bases from V and 6 bases from J, with 17 bases between. CDR3 length: 14 amino acids. In germline, CDR1 is MRHNA, CDR2 SNTAGT. CDR3 in amino acids: CASRGEGGSAEAFF. The CDR3 coding sequence is TGTGCCAGCAGGGGGGAAGGGGGTAGCGCTGAAGCTTTCTTT.

This chain connects TRBV2 to TRBJ1-4, with 8 bases fitting TRBD1. This CDR3 is built from 15 residues. Germline assignment: CDR1 SNHLY and CDR2 FYNNEI. The ends lost 6 bases at V and 8 bases at J; junction bases unmatched: 11. As DNA, the CDR3 is TGTGCCAGCAGCAAAGGCTTGGGACAGGTGGAAAAACTGTTTTTT. Translated: CASSKGLGQVEKLFF.

The CDR3 nucleotides read TGTGCCAGCTCACCAGGGACTAGCGAAATCAATGAGCAGTTCTTC. Translation: CASSPGTSEINEQFF. The rearrangement links TRBV18 to TRBJ2-1; 10 bases are a match to TRBD2. V gave up 2 bases and J gave up 6 bases; unmatched junction bases: 4. The CDR3 extends over 15 amino acids. The germline V gene has CDR1 KGHSH and CDR2 LQKENI.

This chain uses TRBV10-2 with TRBJ2-7; a possible D gene is TRBD2 (6 bases). The CDR3 length is 13 residues. Trimming took off 1 base at V and 5 bases at J, with 9 bases between the two ends. CDR1 is WSHSY, CDR2 SAAADI, per germline. The CDR3 coding sequence is TGCGCCAGCAGTGAGTACGGGGGAGACGAGCAGTACTTC. Translating it yields CASSEYGGDEQYF.

V usage is TRBV9 and J usage is TRBJ2-7; 8 bases agree with TRBD2. CDR3 length: 15 residues. V shed 0 bases, J shed 1 base, and the junction held 3 bases outside the gene matches. CDR1 SGDLS and CDR2 YYNGEE come from the germline V gene. In DNA form, the CDR3 reads TGTGCCAGCAGCGTAGCGGTAGCGGGGTCCTACGAGCAGTACTTC. Translation gives CASSVAVAGSYEQYF.

Notes on this clone: This sample also contains other DNA sequences that code for the same CDR3. The chain has TRBV5-1 and TRBJ2-2; 11 positions match TRBD1. CDR3 length equals 16 residues. Germline values: CDR1 SGHRS, CDR2 YFSETQ. V trimming: 4 bases; J trimming: 7 bases; junction bases outside the gene matches: 9. The DNA for the CDR3 is TGCGCCAGCAGCAACCCAGGACAGGGGGCTTTCGGGGAGCTGTTTTTT. Residues: CASSNPGQGAFGELFF.

J is TRBJ2-1 and V is TRBV11-3, with 10 bases identical to TRBD2. After removal of 4 bases from V and 7 bases from J, the junction contained 7 bases not matched to a gene. The CDR3 is made up of 15 amino acids. The germline V gene encodes CDR1 SGHNT and CDR2 YENEEA. The CDR3 region has the DNA TGTGCCAGCAGCTCTCTAGCGGGAGAGGGAAATGAGCAGTTCTTC. Translation: CASSSLAGEGNEQFF.

In its sample, this clone was seen a few times. The rearrangement joins TRBV14 to TRBJ1-6; 8 bases agree with TRBD1. The germline CDR1 and CDR2 sequences are SGHDN and FVKESK. The CDR3 runs to 14 residues. The J segment lost 9 bases and the V segment lost 4 bases, leaving 5 bases of the junction unmatched. CDR3 sequence: CASSRDRGGSPLHF. The CDR3 coding sequence is TGTGCCAGCAGCCGAGACAGGGGCGGTTCACCCCTCCACTTT.

This clone was recorded once. The rearrangement uses TRBV30 and TRBJ1-2; D unresolved. Germline lookup yields CDR1 GTSNPN and CDR2 SVGIG (reference sequence). The CDR3 is made up of 11 amino acids. V was trimmed by 4 bases and J by 4 bases, leaving 7 bases between them. The CDR3 DNA reads as TGTGCCTGGAATCTACTCTATGGCTACACCTTC. Translating gives CAWNLLYGYTF. Based on the CDR3 plus reference TRBV30 and TRBJ1-2, the full variable domain is SQTIHQWPATLVQPVGSPLSLECTVEGTSNPNLYWYRQAAGRGLQLLFYSVGIGQISSEVPQNLSASRPQDRQFILSSKKLLLSDSGFYLCAWNLLYGYTFGSGTRLTVV.

The chain carries TRBV7-3 and TRBJ2-1; the match to TRBD2 covers 8 bases. CDR3 length: 13 residues. V shed 6 bases, J shed 6 bases, and the junction held 4 bases outside the gene matches. Germline assignment: CDR1 SGHTA and CDR2 FQGTGA. The chain's CDR3 is CASSTSGANEQFF. The CDR3, as DNA: TGTGCCAGCAGTACTAGCGGAGCCAATGAGCAGTTCTTC.

The rearrangement joins TRBV27 to TRBJ1-4, with 10 bases that match TRBD1. Germline V gives CDR1 MNHEY, CDR2 SMNVEV (reference sequence). J gave up 5 bases and V 5 bases, and 5 bases lay outside the gene matches. This CDR3 comprises 15 residues. The CDR3 protein is CASSPRDRGNEKLFF. CDR3 bases: TGTGCCAGCAGTCCCAGGGACAGGGGAAATGAAAAACTGTTTTTT.

This chain joins TRBV6-6 and TRBJ1-2, with D possibly matching TRBD1 (5 bases). Germline V gene sequence: CDR1 MNHNY, CDR2 SVGAGI (reference sequence). CDR3 length: 13 residues. The V end was cut by 6 bases, the J end by 8 bases, with 16 bases between. Here the CDR3 reads CASREGITRGYTF. The CDR3 DNA reads as TGTGCCAGCAGAGAGGGGATAACGCGAGGCTACACCTTC.

The rearrangement uses TRBV7-8 and TRBJ1-1; 10 positions agree with TRBD1. The CDR3 sequence is 14 residues long. CDR1 and CDR2 from the germline V gene are SGHVS and FQNEAQ. J was trimmed by 1 base and V by 11 bases; bases with no gene match: 7. The CDR3 nucleotides read TGTGCCGCCCACCGGGACAGGGGGAACACTGAAGCTTTCTTT. It is translated as CAAHRDRGNTEAFF.

The gene calls are TRBV19 and TRBJ2-1; 12 nucleotides match TRBD2. The CDR3 has 15 residues. Germline CDR1 is LNHDA and CDR2 is SQIVND (reference sequence). Unmatched junction bases numbered 8, after V lost 4 bases and J lost 10 bases. CDR3 nucleotides: TGTGCCAGTAGTAGATCTAGCGGGAGGGGGCGGGAGCAGTTCTTC. Translation gives CASSRSSGRGREQFF.

This rearrangement joins TRBV11-2 to TRBJ2-3, with 11 bases fitting TRBD2. From germline, CDR1 is SGHAT and CDR2 FQNNGV. This CDR3 has 16 amino acids. V dropped 2 bases and J dropped 2; count of bases not matched to a gene: 3. The CDR3 DNA follows: TGTGCCAGCAGCTTAAGACTAGCGGGATACACAGATACGCAGTATTTT. Encoded protein: CASSLRLAGYTDTQYF.

The V and J genes are TRBV25-1 and TRBJ2-6, with TRBD2 matching over 9 bases. The germline V gene has CDR1 MGHDK and CDR2 SYGVNS. This CDR3 region has 15 residues. With V trimmed by 4 bases and J by 4 bases, 2 bases remained unmatched. CDR3: CASSGTSAGANVLTF. The CDR3 bases are TGTGCCAGCAGTGGGACTAGCGCCGGGGCCAACGTCCTGACTTTC.

This clone is a singleton in its sample. V and J are TRBV30 and TRBJ2-7, with TRBD1 matching 9 bases. The germline V gene encodes CDR1 GTSNPN and CDR2 SVGIG (reference sequence). J lost 4 bases, V lost 4 bases, and 8 bases had no gene match. CDR3 length: 14 residues. This CDR3 is CAWKPGTGPYEQYF. The CDR3 coding sequence is TGTGCCTGGAAACCCGGGACAGGGCCTTACGAGCAGTACTTC. Complete variable domain (other parts from reference TRBV30 and TRBJ2-7): SQTIHQWPATLVQPVGSPLSLECTVEGTSNPNLYWYRQAAGRGLQLLFYSVGIGQISSEVPQNLSASRPQDRQFILSSKKLLLSDSGFYLCAWKPGTGPYEQYFGPGTRLTVT.

J is TRBJ2-5 and V is TRBV6-6; 7 bases agree with TRBD1. V was pared by 5 bases and J by 1 base, with 7 bases of the junction left unmatched. This CDR3 region has 15 residues. The germline V gene encodes CDR1 MNHNY and CDR2 SVGAGI (reference sequence). The CDR3 is CASSNRGASQETQYF. CDR3 nucleotide sequence: TGTGCCAGCAGTAACAGGGGCGCTTCCCAAGAGACCCAGTACTTC.

V gene TRBV6-1 combines with J gene TRBJ2-2; no clear D. The CDR3 covers 13 residues. Looked up from germline, CDR1 is MNHNS and CDR2 is SASEGT. V was clipped by 4 bases and J by 4 bases, with 7 bases between them. CDR3 protein: CASSAHSTGELFF. CDR3 nucleotides: TGTGCCAGCAGTGCCCACTCCACCGGGGAGCTGTTTTTT.

The chain links TRBV10-2 to TRBJ2-7; 10 nucleotides match TRBD2. The CDR3 is 15 residues long. V was pared by 2 bases and J by 6 bases, with 7 bases of the junction left unmatched. CDR1 is WSHSY, CDR2 SAAADI, per germline. Here the CDR3 DNA reads TGCGCCAGCAGTGAGCCAGCTAGCGGGGGATTCGAGCAGTACTTC. This encodes CASSEPASGGFEQYF.

The chain recombines TRBV5-1 with TRBJ2-1, with 7 bases that match TRBD1. Per germline, CDR1 SGHRS and CDR2 YFSETQ. This CDR3 has 16 residues. J gave up 3 bases and V 3 bases, and 9 bases lay outside the gene matches. The CDR3 here is CASSSTGAVNYNEQFF. CDR3 bases: TGCGCCAGCAGCTCAACAGGGGCTGTGAACTACAATGAGCAGTTCTTC. The full variable domain, completed using reference TRBV5-1 and TRBJ2-1, is KAGVTQTPRYLIKTRGQQVTLSCSPISGHRSVSWYQQTPGQGLQFLFEYFSETQRNKGNFPGRFSGRQFSNSRSEMNVSTLELGDSALYLCASSSTGAVNYNEQFFGPGTRLTVL.

J is TRBJ1-1 and V is TRBV2; possibly TRBD1 for D (5 bases). The CDR3 is 16 residues long. Germline CDR1 is SNHLY and CDR2 is FYNNEI. Between the trimmed V and J ends, which lost 2 bases and 4 bases, there was a span of 17 bases. For the CDR3, the DNA is TGTGCCAGCAGTGAACAGGGACTGTGGGCGGGCACTGAAGCTTTCTTT. Its translation: CASSEQGLWAGTEAFF. The variable domain in full, completed from reference TRBV2 and TRBJ1-1, reads EPEVTQTPSHQVTQMGQEVILRCVPISNHLYFYWYRQILGQKVEFLVSFYNNEISEKSEIFDDQFSVERPDGSNFTLKIRSTKLEDSAMYFCASSEQGLWAGTEAFFGQGTRLTVV.

J is TRBJ2-2 and V is TRBV9, with 8 bases that match TRBD2. From germline, CDR1 is SGDLS and CDR2 YYNGEE. The V segment lost 4 bases and the J segment 2 bases; nucleotides outside the gene matches: 13. The CDR3 has 18 amino acids. CDR3 protein: CASSTLGGGPLNTGELFF. CDR3 sequence (DNA): TGTGCCAGCAGCACCCTCGGCGGGGGGCCATTAAACACCGGGGAGCTGTTTTTT.

The chain couples TRBV2 to TRBJ1-2; the D gene is possibly TRBD1 (5 bases). This CDR3 is 14 amino acids long. Germline V gene sequence: CDR1 SNHLY, CDR2 FYNNEI. Trimming cost V 7 bases and J 7 bases, with 19 bases left between them. CDR3 nucleotide sequence: TGTGCCAGCACTTTGACAGAGAAGTTAGGTGGCTACACCTTC. Translation gives CASTLTEKLGGYTF.